This TCR beta chain was sequenced for a study of CD8 T cells in Susac syndrome. Whole-study findings and limits: The number of individuals included in the study's TCR sequencing and HLA analysis was acknowledged as relatively small.

A word on this clonotype: Its antigen is not known.

The CDR3 is made up of 15 amino acids. The germline V gene encodes CDR1 KGHSH and CDR2 LQKENI. V lost 7 bases, J lost 3 bases, and 9 bases stayed unmatched. A quantity of about 0.5 to 1 ug RNA underwent reverse transcription using random hexamers. MiXCR was run by TCRdb on the immunoSEQ multiplex PCR reads, yielding one entry per CDR3 protein. The data hold 180,000 or so distinct CDR3 sequences, with 90% to 95% observed a single time. The source is a human donor in good health. The gene calls are TRBV18 and TRBJ2-7, with 10 nucleotides matching TRBD1. Specimen: CD4+ T cells from PBMCs. CDR3 loop: CASLGGGQGDYEQYF. CDR3 DNA: TGTGCCAGCTTAGGAGGTGGACAGGGGGACTACGAGCAGTACTTC.